These 17 T cell receptor beta chains came from one sample sequenced in a study of shared clonotypes between healthy human individuals (dated by TCRdb to 2019 to 2021). The library relied on the immunoSEQ multiplex PCR assay. TCRdb limited this immuneACCESS table to in-frame rearrangements with V and J called. A share of clones is missing; checked studies link under half to unresolved V genes, and the rest is unexplained. The sample has around 980,000 clones on record, approximately 80% of them singletons. The top ten constitute roughly 0.57% of the sample. Sequenced input: memory CD4+ T cells from PBMCs. What this sample's cell subset or site label stands for: CD45RA-negative fraction. These TCRs come from a man younger than 35 in good health. Some clones in this sample may be carry-over from other donors' samples.

This clone appeared a few times. This chain joins TRBV7-2 and TRBJ2-7; D gene uncertain. V lost 5 bases and J lost 3, with 17 bases in between. The germline V gene has CDR1 SGHTA and CDR2 FQGNSA. CDR3 length: 15 amino acids. CDR3 coding DNA: TGTGCCAGCAGCCCGGTAGCTCAGAAAGACTACGAGCAGTACTTC. It yields the protein CASSPVAQKDYEQYF.

The rearrangement links TRBV28 to TRBJ2-3; 12 bases line up with TRBD1. V dropped 3 bases and J dropped 2; count of bases not matched to a gene: 9. This CDR3 region has 18 residues. Looked up from germline, CDR1 is MDHEN and CDR2 is SYDVKM. The CDR3 here is CASSFYSGTGGSTDTQYF. DNA for the CDR3: TGTGCCAGCAGTTTCTACTCCGGGACAGGGGGCTCCACAGATACGCAGTATTTT.

The V gene is TRBV9, the J gene TRBJ2-5; the match to TRBD2 covers 13 bases. With V trimmed by 4 bases and J by 5 bases, 11 bases remained unmatched. This CDR3 is built from 17 residues. The V gene's germline CDR1 is SGDLS and CDR2 YYNGEE. The CDR3 coding sequence is TGTGCCAGCAGCCAAACTAGCGGGAGGGCCTTTGGTGAGACCCAGTACTTC. Its protein is CASSQTSGRAFGETQYF.

V and J are TRBV5-1 and TRBJ1-5, with D perhaps TRBD1 (5 bases). This CDR3 is 13 amino acids long. Per the germline V gene, CDR1 is SGHRS and CDR2 is YFSETQ. V was cut by 3 bases and J by 4 bases, with 8 bases left in between. CDR3 in amino acids: CASSSGQNQPQHF. The CDR3 DNA reads TGCGCCAGCAGCTCCGGACAAAATCAGCCCCAGCATTTT.

The chain combines TRBV7-9 with TRBJ1-1, with a tentative D call TRBD1 (6 bases). The CDR3 spans 18 residues. V dropped 5 bases and J dropped 4 bases, with 26 bases sitting between them. The germline V gene encodes CDR1 SEHNR and CDR2 FQNEAQ (reference sequence). The CDR3 DNA sequence: TGTGCCAGCAGCCCCAACTTTAAACCCAGGGGCGCGACCACTGAAGCTTTCTTT. Protein: CASSPNFKPRGATTEAFF.

The chain is built from TRBV6-1 and TRBJ2-7, with 13 positions matching TRBD2. There are 15 residues in the CDR3. CDR1 MNHNS and CDR2 SASEGT come from the germline V gene. With 5 bases clipped from V and 6 bases from J, the junction kept 7 bases outside the gene matches. The CDR3 region is CASSSPGLAGREQYF. The CDR3 bases are TGTGCCAGCAGTTCACCGGGACTAGCGGGACGCGAGCAGTACTTC.

J is TRBJ2-3 and V is TRBV5-1, with TRBD1 identical over 9 bases. This CDR3 spans 16 amino acids. Germline trimming cut 3 bases from V and 5 bases from J; bases unmatched to any gene: 10. Germline assignment: CDR1 SGHRS and CDR2 YFSETQ. For the CDR3, the DNA is TGCGCCAGCAGCTACCCCCGGGACAGGGTCCTAGATACGCAGTATTTT. Protein sequence: CASSYPRDRVLDTQYF.

The chain is built from TRBV10-1 and TRBJ2-2; D is undetermined. There are 17 residues in the CDR3. The germline V gene encodes CDR1 WNHNN and CDR2 SYGVQD (reference sequence). With 3 bases removed from V and 1 base from J, the gap between germline ends came to 15 bases. CDR3 sequence: CASSDSREELNTGELFF. In DNA form, the CDR3 reads TGCGCCAGCAGTGATTCTCGTGAGGAACTGAACACCGGGGAGCTGTTTTTT.

The chain is built from TRBV6-5 and TRBJ1-1; 7 bases align to TRBD1. Germline assignment: CDR1 MNHEY and CDR2 SVGAGI. There are 13 residues in the CDR3. The J segment lost 1 base and the V segment lost 8 bases, leaving 4 bases of the junction unmatched. CDR3 in DNA: TGTGCCAGCCGGGACAGAAGGAACACTGAAGCTTTCTTT. This codes for CASRDRRNTEAFF.

Worth noting for this clone: Other DNA variants within this sample encode the same CDR3. This sequence joins TRBV5-1 and TRBJ1-2; possibly TRBD1 for D (5 bases). Per germline, CDR1 SGHRS and CDR2 YFSETQ. The CDR3 totals 14 residues. The V and J ends lost 4 bases and 4 bases respectively, with 14 bases between them. The chain's CDR3 is CASSLGQGAYGYTF. As DNA, the CDR3 is TGCGCCAGCAGCCTGGGGCAGGGCGCCTATGGCTACACCTTC.

The V gene is TRBV10-3, the J gene TRBJ2-7; 9 bases line up with TRBD1. CDR1 ENHRY and CDR2 SYGVKD come from the germline V gene. J lost 5 bases, V lost 11 bases, and 10 bases had no gene match. The CDR3 loop spans 13 amino acids. The CDR3 loop is CASWGGQGDEQYF. For the CDR3, the DNA is TGTGCCTCCTGGGGGGGACAGGGCGACGAGCAGTACTTC.

This chain links TRBV5-1 with TRBJ1-5; 8 positions agree with TRBD1. V was pared by 0 bases and J by 0 bases, with 5 bases of the junction left unmatched. Germline CDR1 and CDR2: SGHRS and YFSETQ. This CDR3 has 17 amino acids. The CDR3 nucleotides read TGCGCCAGCAGCTTGGGGGCAGGGGGCTTTAGCAATCAGCCCCAGCATTTT. It is translated as CASSLGAGGFSNQPQHF.

This clone was counted a single time. The V gene is TRBV18, the J gene TRBJ2-5; tentative D call: TRBD1 (5 bases). The CDR3 length is 12 residues. Germline V gives CDR1 KGHSH, CDR2 LQKENI. V was cut by 8 bases and J by 5 bases, with 12 bases left in between. CDR3 DNA: TGTGCCAGCAGGGGCTTAAAGGAGACCCAGTACTTC. It translates to CASRGLKETQYF.

This clone showed up just once. The chain employs TRBV28 and TRBJ1-4; D is unclear. Trimming left V 6 bases short and J 6 bases short, with 5 bases between. Germline V lookup: CDR1 MDHEN, CDR2 SYDVKM. The CDR3 extends over 11 amino acids. The CDR3 DNA follows: TGTGCCAGCAGCCCCCATGAAAAACTGTTTTTT. Translating gives CASSPHEKLFF.

This chain connects TRBV5-1 to TRBJ1-2, with TRBD1 matching 7 bases. The CDR3 has 14 amino acids. With V trimmed by 3 bases and J by 4 bases, 6 bases remained unmatched. Germline loops: CDR1 SGHRS, CDR2 YFSETQ. CDR3 residues: CASSYDREAYGYTF. CDR3 nucleotide sequence: TGCGCCAGCAGCTACGACAGGGAGGCCTATGGCTACACCTTC. The entire variable domain, with the rest obtained from reference TRBV5-1 and TRBJ1-2, is as follows: KAGVTQTPRYLIKTRGQQVTLSCSPISGHRSVSWYQQTPGQGLQFLFEYFSETQRNKGNFPGRFSGRQFSNSRSEMNVSTLELGDSALYLCASSYDREAYGYTFGSGTRLTVV.

V and J are TRBV28 and TRBJ1-1; no firm D call. V was shortened by 9 bases and J by 1 base, with 18 bases between the two germline ends. The CDR3 consists of 15 residues. From germline, CDR1 is MDHEN and CDR2 SYDVKM. In DNA, the CDR3 is TGTGCCAGGAATGTCGGGCCCACCGAGAACACTGAAGCTTTCTTT. It translates to CARNVGPTENTEAFF.

The chain combines TRBV5-1 with TRBJ2-3; weak D call: TRBD2 (6 bases). Germline V lookup: CDR1 SGHRS, CDR2 YFSETQ. CDR3 length: 14 amino acids. Trimming shortened V by 7 bases and J by 5 bases, and 17 bases separated the two germline ends. In DNA form, the CDR3 reads TGCGCCAGCTCAAACTTCCAAGCGGGAGATACGCAGTATTTT. It encodes CASSNFQAGDTQYF.